This paragraph covers one T cell receptor beta chain sequence. Methods used by the authors: From reference gene primer amplification, estimates of nucleated cell counts were derived. Profiled with immunoSEQ multiplex PCR; TCRdb holds only in-frame clones, not every one. That table furnishes V, J and clone size, whereas the DNA furnished D and trimming. The sample consists of about 120,000 clones, over 80% of them appearing once. The sample is drawn from a study of blood T cell repertoires in COVID-19. Those enrolled, adults aged about 18 to 89 years, came from about two dozen US areas. This CDR3 contains 16 residues. The germline gives CDR1 SGHAT, CDR2 FQNNGV. V lost 7 bases to trimming and J lost 0 bases; unmatched junction nucleotides: 7.

The chain carries TRBV11-2 and TRBJ2-1; 9 nucleotides line up with TRBD2. Material: PBMCs or T cells enriched from blood (not recorded which). This TCR derives from a woman in her 30s who had recovered from COVID-19. For the CDR3, the DNA is TGTGCCAGCAAAACGACTAGCGGAAGCTCCTACAATGAGCAGTTCTTC. Protein sequence: CASKTTSGSSYNEQFF.